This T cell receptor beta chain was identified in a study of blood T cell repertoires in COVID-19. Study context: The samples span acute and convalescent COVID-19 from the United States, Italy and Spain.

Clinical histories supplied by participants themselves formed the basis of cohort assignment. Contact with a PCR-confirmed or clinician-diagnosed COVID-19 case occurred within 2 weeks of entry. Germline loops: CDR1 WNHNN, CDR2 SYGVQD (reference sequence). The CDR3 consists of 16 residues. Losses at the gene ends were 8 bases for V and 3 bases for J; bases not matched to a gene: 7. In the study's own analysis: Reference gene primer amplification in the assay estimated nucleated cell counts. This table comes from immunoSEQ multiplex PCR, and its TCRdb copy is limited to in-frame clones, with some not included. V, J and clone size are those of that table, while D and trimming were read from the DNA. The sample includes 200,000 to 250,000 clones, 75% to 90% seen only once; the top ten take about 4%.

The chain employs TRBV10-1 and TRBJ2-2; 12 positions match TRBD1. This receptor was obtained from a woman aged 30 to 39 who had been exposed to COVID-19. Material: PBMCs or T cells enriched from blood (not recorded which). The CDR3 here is CASGGQGALDTGELFF. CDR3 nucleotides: TGCGCCAGCGGGGGACAGGGGGCGTTGGACACCGGGGAGCTGTTTTTT.